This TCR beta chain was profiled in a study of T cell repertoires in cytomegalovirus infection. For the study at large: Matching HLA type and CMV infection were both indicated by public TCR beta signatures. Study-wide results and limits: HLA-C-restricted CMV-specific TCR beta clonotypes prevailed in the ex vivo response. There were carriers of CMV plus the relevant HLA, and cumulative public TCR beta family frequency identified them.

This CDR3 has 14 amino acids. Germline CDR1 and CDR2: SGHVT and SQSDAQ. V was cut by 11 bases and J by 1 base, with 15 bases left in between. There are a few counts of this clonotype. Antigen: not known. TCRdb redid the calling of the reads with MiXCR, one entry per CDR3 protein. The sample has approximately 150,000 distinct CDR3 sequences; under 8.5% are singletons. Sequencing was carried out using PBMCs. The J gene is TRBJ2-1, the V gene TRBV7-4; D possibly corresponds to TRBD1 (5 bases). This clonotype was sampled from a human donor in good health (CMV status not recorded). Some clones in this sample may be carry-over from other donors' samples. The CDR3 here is CAGAVGNSYNEQFF. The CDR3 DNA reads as TGTGCCGGGGCGGTTGGGAATTCCTACAATGAGCAGTTCTTC. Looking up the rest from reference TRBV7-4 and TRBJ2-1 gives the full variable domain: GAGVSQSPRYKVAKRGRDVALRCDSISGHVTLYWYRQTLGQGSEVLTYSQSDAQRDKSGRPSGRFSAERPERSVSTLKIQRTEQGDSAVYLCAGAVGNSYNEQFFGPGTRLTVL.